This record concerns one T cell receptor beta chain sequence. The data originate from a study of blood T cells in healthy people across ages. Alongside a J-beta primer mix, a sample-barcoded 5' primer served in a second PCR lasting about 7 to 12 cycles. TCRdb passed the 5' RACE reads through MiXCR, listing each CDR3 protein once. This sample has about 730,000 distinct CDR3 sequences; about 40% occur once, and the top ten carry roughly 20%. The sequence was collected from a woman aged 60-75 years in good health. The sequencing sample was made of blood.

In DNA, the CDR3 is TGTGCCAGCAGTTTTACCGGGACTGCCACTTATTACGAGCAGTACTTC. Its translation: CASSFTGTATYYEQYF. J is TRBJ2-7 and V is TRBV27; possible D gene TRBD2, 6 bases. Between the trimmed V and J ends, which lost 3 bases and 4 bases, there was a span of 19 bases. This CDR3 comprises 16 residues. From germline, CDR1 is MNHEY and CDR2 SMNVEV (reference sequence).